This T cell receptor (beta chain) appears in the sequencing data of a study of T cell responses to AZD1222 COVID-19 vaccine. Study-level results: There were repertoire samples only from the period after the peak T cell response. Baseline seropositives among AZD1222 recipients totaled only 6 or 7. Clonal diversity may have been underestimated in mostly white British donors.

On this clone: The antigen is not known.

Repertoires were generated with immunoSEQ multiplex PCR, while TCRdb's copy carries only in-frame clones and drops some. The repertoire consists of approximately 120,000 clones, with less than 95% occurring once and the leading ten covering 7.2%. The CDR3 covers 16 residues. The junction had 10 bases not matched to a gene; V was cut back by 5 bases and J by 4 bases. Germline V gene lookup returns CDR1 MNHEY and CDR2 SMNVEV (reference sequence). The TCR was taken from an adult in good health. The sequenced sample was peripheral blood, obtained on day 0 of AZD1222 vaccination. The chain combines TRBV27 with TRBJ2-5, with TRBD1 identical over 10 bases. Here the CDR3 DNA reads TGTGCCAGCAGTGCGGTCCCGGGACAGGGGTCAGAGACCCAGTACTTC. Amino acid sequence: CASSAVPGQGSETQYF.